The present TCR beta chain was sequenced within a study of beta chain features in type 1 diabetes. Expressed TCRB transcripts were sequenced after all isolated RNA was converted to cDNA. Data came from immunoSEQ multiplex PCR; TCRdb stores just in-frame clones and leaves some out. Of 250,000 to 300,000 clones listed, 7.5% to 9.5% are singletons. This clone was picked up a small number of times. CDR1 and CDR2 (germline): MNHNY, SVGAGI (reference sequence). This CDR3 contains 12 residues. Trimming stripped 0 bases from V and 11 bases from J, with 9 bases between. The source is a woman in her late teens or twenties in good health. J is TRBJ2-3 and V is TRBV6-6; tentative D call: TRBD2 (5 bases). Sequenced input: central memory CD4+ T cells from blood. CDR3 nucleotide sequence: TGTGCCAGCAGTTACTCTGAGGGCCAGCAGTATTTT. Amino acid sequence: CASSYSEGQQYF.